The 18 T cell receptor beta chains presented below share a single source sample, sequenced in a study of blood T cell repertoires in COVID-19. Only in-frame clones appear in the TCRdb table, and some are missing; sequencing was by immunoSEQ multiplex PCR. The sample lists about 110,000 clones; around 90% were seen once. Input material: peripheral blood. All receptors derive from a woman between 25 and 40 years old with acute or convalescent COVID-19.

This sequence joins TRBV4-3 and TRBJ2-1; TRBD1 aligns across 10 bases. Trimming took 3 bases from V and 8 from J; bases not matched to a gene: 4. Germline assignment: CDR1 LGHNA and CDR2 YSLEER. This CDR3 is 14 amino acids long. CDR3: CASSHGTGEDEQFF. CDR3 sequence (DNA): TGCGCCAGCAGCCACGGGACAGGGGAGGATGAGCAGTTCTTC.

V gene TRBV25-1 combines with J gene TRBJ1-1; D is possibly TRBD1 (6 bases). The CDR3 runs 17 residues. Germline CDR1 MGHDK, CDR2 SYGVNS. V was shortened by 2 bases and J by 3 bases, with 19 bases between the two germline ends. CDR3 sequence: CASSEIGLDSTYTEAFF. The CDR3 nucleotides are TGTGCCAGCAGTGAAATAGGGCTGGACAGCACATACACTGAAGCTTTCTTT.

V usage is TRBV28 and J usage is TRBJ2-1; 7 bases map to TRBD2. Trimming cost V 6 bases and J 10 bases; bases outside gene matches: 6. The CDR3 loop spans 12 amino acids. The germline CDR1 and CDR2 sequences are MDHEN and SYDVKM. This chain's CDR3 is CASRPGLQEQFF. The CDR3, as DNA: TGTGCCAGCAGGCCGGGACTACAAGAGCAGTTCTTC.

The chain recombines TRBV7-6 with TRBJ1-5; D ambiguous. This CDR3 has 15 residues. V dropped 2 bases and J dropped 7 bases, with 15 bases sitting between them. The germline gives CDR1 SGHVS, CDR2 FNYEAQ. The CDR3 DNA is TGTGCCAGCAGCTTACCAGGTGGCGGCGGGCAGCCCCAGCATTTT. Its translation is CASSLPGGGGQPQHF.

The chain links TRBV19 to TRBJ1-1; the D gene is possibly TRBD1 (5 bases). Germline-derived CDR1 and CDR2 are LNHDA and SQIVND (reference sequence). CDR3 size: 15 residues. Trimming shortened V by 3 bases and J by 6 bases, and 17 bases separated the two germline ends. CDR3 sequence reads: CASSIPGRVLPEAFF. The CDR3 region has the DNA TGTGCCAGTAGTATTCCAGGGAGGGTATTGCCTGAAGCTTTCTTT.

The chain links TRBV7-2 to TRBJ2-7; D is unclear. Germline lookup yields CDR1 SGHTA and CDR2 FQGNSA. This CDR3 is built from 13 residues. The V and J ends lost 4 bases and 4 bases respectively, with 11 bases between them. The CDR3 DNA sequence: TGTGCCAGCAGCTCTGAGCGAACTTACGAGCAGTACTTC. It encodes CASSSERTYEQYF.

The rearrangement joins TRBV19 to TRBJ1-4; TRBD1 matches at 7 bases. CDR3 size: 15 residues. Germline V lookup: CDR1 LNHDA, CDR2 SQIVND (reference sequence). Trimming at V came to 5 bases and at J to 3 bases, leaving 6 bases not matched to a gene. The DNA for the CDR3 is TGTGCCAGTAGTTATAACAGGGGTGCTAATGAAAAACTGTTTTTT. This encodes CASSYNRGANEKLFF. Supplemented by reference TRBV19 and TRBJ1-4, the full variable domain reads DGGITQSPKYLFRKEGQNVTLSCEQNLNHDAMYWYRQDPGQGLRLIYYSQIVNDFQKGDIAEGYSVSREKKESFPLTVTSAQKNPTAFYLCASSYNRGANEKLFFGSGTQLSVL.

As DNA, the CDR3 is TGTGCCAGCAGCCCGATGCGGGGACAGGGGGCCACTGAAGCTTTCTTT. It codes for CASSPMRGQGATEAFF. The gene calls are TRBV3-1 (or the pseudogene TRBV3-2) and TRBJ1-1; 12 positions agree with TRBD1. CDR3 length equals 16 residues. The trim removed 4 bases at V and 4 bases at J, leaving 7 bases unmatched. Germline CDR1 is LGHDT and CDR2 is YNNKEL (reference sequence).

The chain couples TRBV28 to TRBJ1-1; 7 positions agree with TRBD1. J was trimmed by 4 bases and V by 6 bases; bases with no gene match: 14. From germline, CDR1 is MDHEN and CDR2 SYDVKM. The CDR3 has 16 residues. This chain's CDR3 is CASSPGPTGYTTEAFF. The CDR3 DNA follows: TGTGCCAGCAGCCCCGGTCCGACAGGGTATACCACTGAAGCTTTCTTT.

V gene TRBV13 combines with J gene TRBJ2-3; TRBD2 matches at 11 bases. CDR3 length: 17 residues. The V gene end was trimmed by 5 bases and the J gene end by 2 bases; junction bases not matched to a gene: 9. Germline CDR1 reads PRHDT; CDR2 reads FYEKMQ (reference sequence). CDR3 in DNA: TGTGCCAGCAGCCCGAGGAGACTAGCGGGATTCACAGATACGCAGTATTTT. This gives the protein CASSPRRLAGFTDTQYF.

This chain links TRBV7-2 with TRBJ2-1; 7 positions agree with TRBD2. Germline lookup yields CDR1 SGHTA and CDR2 FQGNSA. V dropped 2 bases and J dropped 8; count of bases not matched to a gene: 6. The CDR3 spans 14 residues. This CDR3 is CASSLRYREDEQFF. The DNA of the CDR3 is TGTGCCAGCAGCTTAAGGTATCGGGAGGATGAGCAGTTCTTC.

The V and J genes are TRBV7-2 and TRBJ1-2; 12 bases align to TRBD1. Germline V gives CDR1 SGHTA, CDR2 FQGNSA. The CDR3 totals 16 residues. J lost 8 bases, V lost 3 bases, and 10 bases had no gene match. The CDR3 nucleotides read TGTGCCAGCAGCTTTAGATTTGTCGGGACAGGGGGCGGCTACACCTTC. Translation: CASSFRFVGTGGGYTF.

The rearrangement joins TRBV20-1 to TRBJ1-5, with TRBD1 matching 9 bases. The CDR3 totals 15 residues. J was trimmed by 2 bases and V by 3 bases; bases with no gene match: 5. From germline, CDR1 is DFQATT and CDR2 SNEGSKA (reference sequence). The CDR3 bases are TGCAGTGCTAGTCCACAGGGGGCAGGCAATCAGCCCCAGCATTTT. Protein product: CSASPQGAGNQPQHF.

The chain uses TRBV29-1 and TRBJ2-7; 11 positions agree with TRBD1. This CDR3 has 14 residues. V was clipped by 4 bases and J by 8 bases; unmatched bases: 10. Germline CDR1 and CDR2: SQVTM and ANQGSEA. The CDR3 DNA is TGCAGCGTTGTTCATAGGACAGGGGGCGGTCAGCAGTACTTC. It yields the protein CSVVHRTGGGQQYF.

The chain combines TRBV5-5 with TRBJ1-5; D uncertain. The V gene's germline CDR1 is SGHKS and CDR2 YYEKEE (reference sequence). Trimming removed 2 bases from V and 5 bases from J, with 11 bases in between. The CDR3 is 14 residues long. The CDR3 sequence: CASSLAWRDQPQHF. CDR3 nucleotides: TGTGCCAGCAGCTTAGCCTGGAGGGATCAGCCCCAGCATTTT.

The V and J genes are TRBV28 and TRBJ1-4; possibly TRBD1 for D (6 bases). The germline V and J ends were trimmed by 4 bases and 7 bases, with 16 bases remaining between them. Germline-derived CDR1 and CDR2 are MDHEN and SYDVKM. The CDR3 covers 15 residues. CDR3 sequence (DNA): TGTGCCAGCAGTTCCTTACAGGGCATGGGTGAAAAACTGTTTTTT. Protein sequence: CASSSLQGMGEKLFF.

This clone showed up just once. J is TRBJ2-1 and V is TRBV7-9; TRBD1 matches 8 bases. CDR1 is SEHNR, CDR2 FQNEAQ, per germline (reference sequence). Germline trimming cut 0 bases from V and 6 bases from J; bases unmatched to any gene: 7. The CDR3 length is 16 residues. The CDR3 DNA is TGTGCCAGCAGCTTAGCATCCCGGACAGGGCTCAATGAGCAGTTCTTC. It encodes CASSLASRTGLNEQFF. Drawing the rest from reference TRBV7-9 and TRBJ2-1, the complete variable domain is DTGVSQNPRHKITKRGQNVTFRCDPISEHNRLYWYRQTLGQGPEFLTYFQNEAQLEKSRLLSDRFSAERPKGSFSTLEIQRTEQGDSAMYLCASSLASRTGLNEQFFGPGTRLTVL.

The chain carries TRBV29-1 and TRBJ1-2; 8 bases are a match to TRBD1. The CDR3 loop spans 15 amino acids. Germline V gene sequence: CDR1 SQVTM, CDR2 ANQGSEA. V shed 6 bases and J 4 bases; nucleotides not matched to a gene: 13. The CDR3 spells CSVIPSDRGAYGYTF. The CDR3 bases are TGCAGCGTCATACCTAGTGACAGGGGCGCCTATGGCTACACCTTC. The whole variable domain, remainder taken from reference TRBV29-1 and TRBJ1-2, is SAVISQKPSRDICQRGTSLTIQCQVDSQVTMMFWYRQQPGQSLTLIATANQGSEATYESGFVIDKFPISRPNLTFSTLTVSNMSPEDSSIYLCSVIPSDRGAYGYTFGSGTRLTVV.